This is a list of T cell receptor beta chains from one sample in a study of vaccination and CD4 T cells after COVID-19. Antigen specificity for these receptors is unknown. A single record per CDR3 protein comes from TCRdb applying MiXCR to the PCR reads. Among about 5,500 distinct CDR3 sequences listed, around 69% were seen once. What was sequenced was CD4+ T cells from blood, cultured in vitro. The source is a human donor who had recovered from COVID-19. Each CDR3 is given with its conserved first and last residue. A D gene is named only where the DNA matches it firmly. A clone size is listed for some rows: how often the clone was seen (once, few, many), or a class if it is expanded.

d_call: .; v_call: TRBV30; clone_size: .; j_call: TRBJ1-5; cdr3_nt: TGTGCCTGGAGTACCGTCGGGCGGAACAATCAGCCCCAGCATTTT; cdr3_aa: CAWSTVGRNNQPQHF
d_call: TRBD2; v_call: TRBV11-3; clone_size: .; j_call: TRBJ2-3; cdr3_nt: TGTGCCAGCAGCGGGCCTAGCGGGGGGGCGATAAGCACAGATACGCAGTATTTT; cdr3_aa: CASSGPSGGAISTDTQYF
d_call: .; v_call: TRBV25-1; clone_size: once; j_call: TRBJ1-6; cdr3_nt: TGTGCCAGCAAAGAGGGGAACGGGTATAATTCACCCCTCCACTTT; cdr3_aa: CASKEGNGYNSPLHF
d_call: .; v_call: TRBV6-2/TRBV6-3; clone_size: few; j_call: TRBJ1-6; cdr3_nt: TGTGCCAGCAGTTACGTCTCCTCAGCGCACAGTAAGGACTCCTATAATTCACCCCTCCACTTT; cdr3_aa: CASSYVSSAHSKDSYNSPLHF
d_call: .; v_call: TRBV16; clone_size: .; j_call: TRBJ1-4; cdr3_nt: TGTGCCAGCAGCCAACTTGTGGGGGAAAAACTGTTTTTT; cdr3_aa: CASSQLVGEKLFF
d_call: .; v_call: TRBV6-5; clone_size: .; j_call: TRBJ1-1; cdr3_nt: TGTGCCAGCAGTTACGGGGGAGGTCTGAACACTGAAGCTTTCTTT; cdr3_aa: CASSYGGGLNTEAFF
d_call: .; v_call: TRBV6-1; clone_size: once; j_call: TRBJ1-2; cdr3_nt: TGTGCCAGCAGTCCAGGGACCGCGAGGAACTATGGCTACACCTTC; cdr3_aa: CASSPGTARNYGYTF
d_call: .; v_call: TRBV27; clone_size: few; j_call: TRBJ1-2; cdr3_nt: TGTGCCAGCAGTTTACGACAGAACTATGGCTACACCTTC; cdr3_aa: CASSLRQNYGYTF
d_call: .; v_call: TRBV20-1; clone_size: .; j_call: TRBJ1-5; cdr3_nt: TGCAGTGCTAGTGGTGGAAATCAGCCCCAGCATTTT; cdr3_aa: CSASGGNQPQHF
d_call: .; v_call: TRBV15; clone_size: .; j_call: TRBJ1-1; cdr3_nt: TGTGCCACCAGCAGAGAAACGGAGAACACTGAAGCTTTCTTT; cdr3_aa: CATSRETENTEAFF
d_call: .; v_call: TRBV24-1; clone_size: .; j_call: TRBJ1-2; cdr3_nt: TGTGCCACTTACTCAGGGGTGCAAGGCTACACCTTC; cdr3_aa: CATYSGVQGYTF
d_call: TRBD2; v_call: TRBV28; clone_size: .; j_call: TRBJ2-5; cdr3_nt: TGTGCCAGCAGTTCCTGGACTAGCGGAACCCAAGAGACCCAGTACTTC; cdr3_aa: CASSSWTSGTQETQYF
d_call: .; v_call: TRBV5-4; clone_size: .; j_call: TRBJ1-5; cdr3_nt: TGTGCCAGCAGCCAGTATAATCAGCCCCAGCATTTT; cdr3_aa: CASSQYNQPQHF
d_call: TRBD1; v_call: TRBV28; clone_size: once; j_call: TRBJ1-4; cdr3_nt: TGTGCCAGCAGCACGACAGGGGATAATGAAAAACTGTTTTTT; cdr3_aa: CASSTTGDNEKLFF
d_call: TRBD1; v_call: TRBV5-8; clone_size: few; j_call: TRBJ2-7; cdr3_nt: TGTGCCAGCAGCCGGACAGGTAGCTACGAGCAGTACTTC; cdr3_aa: CASSRTGSYEQYF
d_call: .; v_call: TRBV2; clone_size: once; j_call: TRBJ1-5; cdr3_nt: TGTGCCAGCATGGCGGGAGCTAGCAATCAGCCCCAGCATTTT; cdr3_aa: CASMAGASNQPQHF
d_call: TRBD1; v_call: TRBV6-2/TRBV6-3; clone_size: .; j_call: TRBJ1-6; cdr3_nt: TGTGCCAGCAGTTACTCTCCATCTAGACAGGGATATAATTCACCCCTCCACTTT; cdr3_aa: CASSYSPSRQGYNSPLHF
d_call: .; v_call: TRBV20-1; clone_size: .; j_call: TRBJ2-3; cdr3_nt: TGCAGTGCTTCGGAGGGGGGAGACACAGATACGCAGTATTTT; cdr3_aa: CSASEGGDTDTQYF
d_call: .; v_call: TRBV7-3; clone_size: .; j_call: TRBJ2-5; cdr3_nt: TGTGCCAGCAGCCCCGGAAACGCTAACCAAGAGACCCAGTACTTC; cdr3_aa: CASSPGNANQETQYF
d_call: .; v_call: TRBV6-4; clone_size: .; j_call: TRBJ1-2; cdr3_nt: TGTGCCAGCAGTTACGTGGGGTATGGCTACACCTTC; cdr3_aa: CASSYVGYGYTF
d_call: .; v_call: TRBV24-1; clone_size: .; j_call: TRBJ2-5; cdr3_nt: TGTGCCACCAGTGATTCCAAACAGGGTGACAGCGGGACCCAGTACTTC; cdr3_aa: CATSDSKQGDSGTQYF
d_call: .; v_call: TRBV6-2/TRBV6-3; clone_size: .; j_call: TRBJ2-7; cdr3_nt: TGTGCCAGCAGTTACATGGGTTCGTACGAGCAGTACTTC; cdr3_aa: CASSYMGSYEQYF
d_call: .; v_call: TRBV6-5; clone_size: once; j_call: TRBJ1-2; cdr3_nt: TGTGCCAGCAGTTACGGGGGGACACATGGCTACACCTTC; cdr3_aa: CASSYGGTHGYTF
d_call: TRBD2; v_call: TRBV20-1; clone_size: once; j_call: TRBJ2-2; cdr3_nt: TGCAGTGCTAGACGAGCCAGACTAGCGGGAAACACCGGGGAGCTGTTTTTT; cdr3_aa: CSARRARLAGNTGELFF
d_call: .; v_call: TRBV18; clone_size: few; j_call: TRBJ2-7; cdr3_nt: TGTGCCAGCTCAGGGCCAGGTTCCAACGAGCAGTACTTC; cdr3_aa: CASSGPGSNEQYF
d_call: .; v_call: TRBV2; clone_size: .; j_call: TRBJ2-3; cdr3_nt: TGTGCCAGCAACGGGATGGGAGATACGCAGTATTTT; cdr3_aa: CASNGMGDTQYF
d_call: .; v_call: TRBV7-2; clone_size: .; j_call: TRBJ2-2; cdr3_nt: TGTGCCAGCAGCAACTCTGGGGGAGAGACGAACACCGGGGAGCTGTTTTTT; cdr3_aa: CASSNSGGETNTGELFF
d_call: .; v_call: TRBV19; clone_size: .; j_call: TRBJ1-1; cdr3_nt: TGTGCCAGTAGTATAGTGGCCTCTAAGGCTACTGAAGCTTTCTTT; cdr3_aa: CASSIVASKATEAFF
d_call: TRBD1; v_call: TRBV28; clone_size: .; j_call: TRBJ1-6; cdr3_nt: TGTGCCAGCAGCCCTGGGACAGGGAGGTCACCCCTCCACTTT; cdr3_aa: CASSPGTGRSPLHF
d_call: .; v_call: TRBV6-1; clone_size: few; j_call: TRBJ2-1; cdr3_nt: TGTGCCAGCAGCCTATACTATAGCTCCTACAATGAGCAGTTCTTC; cdr3_aa: CASSLYYSSYNEQFF
d_call: .; v_call: TRBV11-3; clone_size: .; j_call: TRBJ2-7; cdr3_nt: TGTGCCAGCAGCTCTGTATACGAGCAGTACTTC; cdr3_aa: CASSSVYEQYF
d_call: TRBD2; v_call: TRBV2; clone_size: .; j_call: TRBJ2-3; cdr3_nt: TGTGCCAGCAGCAAAGAGCGGGGGGCTGCAGATACGCAGTATTTT; cdr3_aa: CASSKERGAADTQYF
d_call: .; v_call: TRBV11-3; clone_size: large; j_call: TRBJ2-5; cdr3_nt: TGTGCCAGCAGCTTGGGATCGGAGACCCAGTACTTC; cdr3_aa: CASSLGSETQYF
d_call: TRBD1; v_call: TRBV11-3; clone_size: .; j_call: TRBJ1-5; cdr3_nt: TGTGCCAGCAGCGCCGGGACAGGGAAAAATCAGCCCCAGCATTTT; cdr3_aa: CASSAGTGKNQPQHF
d_call: TRBD1; v_call: TRBV10-3; clone_size: .; j_call: TRBJ1-1; cdr3_nt: TGTGCCATCATGGGACAGGGTAGGACTGAAGCTTTCTTT; cdr3_aa: CAIMGQGRTEAFF
d_call: .; v_call: TRBV11-3; clone_size: .; j_call: TRBJ2-1; cdr3_nt: TGTGCCAGCAGTCAGGAGGACCACAATGAGCAGTTCTTC; cdr3_aa: CASSQEDHNEQFF
d_call: .; v_call: TRBV12-2; clone_size: .; j_call: TRBJ1-5; cdr3_nt: TGTGCAAGTCGCCCTCCACGCAGGAGCAATCAGCCCCAGCATTTT; cdr3_aa: CASRPPRRSNQPQHF
d_call: TRBD1; v_call: TRBV27; clone_size: .; j_call: TRBJ1-1; cdr3_nt: TGTGCCAGCAGTTTATACGCGGGACAGCACATGAACACTGAAGCTTTCTTT; cdr3_aa: CASSLYAGQHMNTEAFF
d_call: .; v_call: TRBV5-4; clone_size: few; j_call: TRBJ1-2; cdr3_nt: TGTGCCAGCAGCCTTAGGACAGTTAACTATGGCTACACCTTC; cdr3_aa: CASSLRTVNYGYTF
d_call: TRBD2; v_call: TRBV7-9; clone_size: .; j_call: TRBJ2-3; cdr3_nt: TGTGCCAGCAGCTCTAGCGGGAGTACAGATACGCAGTATTTT; cdr3_aa: CASSSSGSTDTQYF
d_call: TRBD1; v_call: TRBV6-1; clone_size: .; j_call: TRBJ2-7; cdr3_nt: TGTGCCAGCAGCCTAGCAGGGGGCCCCACCTACGAGCAGTACTTC; cdr3_aa: CASSLAGGPTYEQYF
d_call: .; v_call: TRBV19; clone_size: .; j_call: TRBJ2-3; cdr3_nt: TGTGCCAGTAGTAAGGGGACTCCCAACACAGATACGCAGTATTTT; cdr3_aa: CASSKGTPNTDTQYF
d_call: .; v_call: TRBV24-1; clone_size: few; j_call: TRBJ2-2; cdr3_nt: TGTGCCACCAGTGATTCTGTGACGGGGCCCGGGGAGCTGTTTTTT; cdr3_aa: CATSDSVTGPGELFF
d_call: TRBD1; v_call: TRBV27; clone_size: .; j_call: TRBJ2-5; cdr3_nt: TGTGCCAGCAGTTTGTACCCTCAACAGGGGGGAGAGACCCAGTACTTC; cdr3_aa: CASSLYPQQGGETQYF
d_call: .; v_call: TRBV7-2; clone_size: medium-sized; j_call: TRBJ2-2; cdr3_nt: TGTGCCAGCAGCTTAAGGGCCGGGGAGCTGTTTTTT; cdr3_aa: CASSLRAGELFF
d_call: TRBD1; v_call: TRBV27; clone_size: .; j_call: TRBJ1-2; cdr3_nt: TGTGCCAGCAGTTTAGGACAGGGGGCCTATGGCTACACCTTC; cdr3_aa: CASSLGQGAYGYTF
d_call: TRBD2; v_call: TRBV20-1; clone_size: .; j_call: TRBJ2-2; cdr3_nt: TGCAGTGCCCGACTAGCGGGAGGAGGTGACACCGGGGAGCTGTTTTTT; cdr3_aa: CSARLAGGGDTGELFF
d_call: TRBD1; v_call: TRBV6-5; clone_size: few; j_call: TRBJ1-5; cdr3_nt: TGTGCCAGCAGTTACAGGACAGGAGGCAATCAGCCCCAGCATTTT; cdr3_aa: CASSYRTGGNQPQHF
d_call: TRBD1; v_call: TRBV20-1; clone_size: .; j_call: TRBJ2-3; cdr3_nt: TGCAGTGCTAGCGACAGGGTTATGGATACGCAGTATTTT; cdr3_aa: CSASDRVMDTQYF
d_call: TRBD1; v_call: TRBV6-5; clone_size: few; j_call: TRBJ1-6; cdr3_nt: TGTGCCAGCAGTTACCAGACAGGGATCGAAAATTCACCCCTCCACTTT; cdr3_aa: CASSYQTGIENSPLHF
d_call: .; v_call: TRBV7-9; clone_size: few; j_call: TRBJ1-2; cdr3_nt: TGTGCCAGCAGCGGGGAGGGGTACTATGGCTACACCTTC; cdr3_aa: CASSGEGYYGYTF
d_call: TRBD1; v_call: TRBV6-5; clone_size: .; j_call: TRBJ1-2; cdr3_nt: TGTGCCAGCAGTTACTCATCGAGGGGACAGGGTTCTATCTATGGCTACACCTTC; cdr3_aa: CASSYSSRGQGSIYGYTF
d_call: .; v_call: TRBV20-1; clone_size: .; j_call: TRBJ1-1; cdr3_nt: TGCAGTGCTAGAGATCGGACGGGTAACACTGAAGCTTTCTTT; cdr3_aa: CSARDRTGNTEAFF